Listed here is a single T cell receptor beta chain. Its antigen target is currently unknown. The sample holds no much larger clone one base away, and base qualities are not on file. The T-cell fraction in tumor and uninvolved lung tissue was provided by TCR sequencing with the immunoSEQ assay. In the paper's pipeline: For survival analysis, patients were split into high (upper tertile) and low (lower two tertiles) T-cell fraction groups and compared by log-rank test. A signed-rank test was used to test differences in T-cell fraction between paired tumor and uninvolved lung samples. The source is immuneACCESS, and TCRdb retained only in-frame sequences with V and J called. Part of the clones is not carried over; for the studies checked, unresolved V genes explain less than half of this, and the remainder is unexplained. The DNA gave D and trimming, while V, J and clone size come from that table. The sample table holds fewer than 25,000 clones, of which 60% to 80% were seen once. Together, the top ten hold roughly 3.5% of the sample.

Unmatched junction bases come to 6, with V trimmed by 6 bases and J by 3 bases. Via the germline V gene (reference sequence), CDR1 is SEHNR and CDR2 FQNEAQ. The CDR3 spans 15 residues, from the cysteine through the phenylalanine. Kept here is only the CDR3 DNA, which spans 45 bases and is read in frame from base 1. This sample is drawn from a study of tumor-infiltrating lymphocytes in localized non-small cell lung cancer (dated by TCRdb to the early 2020s). Describing the broader study: Several histologies were represented in the cohort, which also included both smokers and never-smokers as well as patients whose samples were collected after neoadjuvant chemotherapy. Each patient provided resected tumor tissue plus uninvolved lung tissue from the same patient, with the uninvolved lung tissue described as non-adjacent to the tumor. Flow cytometry, multiplex immunofluorescence, RNA-seq, exome sequencing and proteomics were applied to the same patients as TCR sequencing, which was one of several integrated assays. The overall ICON cohort was composed of around 150 surgical patients with localized non-small cell lung cancer whose tumors were resected. The paired tumor versus uninvolved lung comparison of immunoSEQ T-cell fraction included some 50 patients.

Results the study describes overall, beyond this receptor: Assay coverage varied across patients depending on available tissue quantity, so only a subset of the cohort had TCR sequencing. Different pieces of the same tissue were used for different assays, so technical variation could not be separated from intratumor heterogeneity. The TCR-derived T-cell fraction showed no difference between the flow cytometry-defined immunotypes IM1 (good prognosis) and IM2 (poor prognosis). No association of tumor T-cell fraction from TCR sequencing with recurrence-free survival was found (p = 0.61). Higher T cell infiltration in tumors than in uninvolved lung tissue was supported by TCRbeta sequencing, consistent with immunofluorescence CD3 counts.

Patient enrollment in ICON started in early 2016, and the final patient was enrolled in September 2018. In a subcohort of about 76 patients, fresh tumor and matched uninvolved tissue were collected for in-depth immune analyses, with TCR sequencing among those analyses. TCR sequencing was performed on DNA isolated from bulk tissue, without cell sorting. The sequenced sample was lung tumor tissue. Rearrangement joined TRBV7-9 to TRBJ2-1; TRBD1 fits 9 bases in the junction. This receptor was identified in a human donor with non-small cell lung cancer. The DNA sequence reads TGTGCCAGCAGAGTACAGGGGGCAAACTACAATGAGCAGTTCTTC. The translation is CASRVQGANYNEQFF.